This is a list of T cell receptor beta chains from one sample in a study of blood T cell repertoires in COVID-19. Here immunoSEQ multiplex PCR was the method, and the copy in TCRdb shows in-frame clones only, minus some. The sample lists a few hundred thousand clones, roughly 90% seen once, with around 0.86% in the top ten. The sequenced sample was PBMCs or T cells enriched from blood (not recorded which). These receptors all come from a woman in her thirties or forties who had been exposed to COVID-19. The CDR3 runs from the conserved cysteine through the conserved F or W. A D gene is named only where the DNA matches it firmly. Clone size is shown for a subset of rows, as once, few, many or a class of expanded clone.

V: TRBV19; size: few; J: TRBJ1-5; D: NA; CDR3: CASSIRRSSQHF; DNA: TGTGCCAGTAGTATAAGGAGGAGTTCCCAGCATTTT
V: TRBV7-9; size: NA; J: TRBJ2-7; D: TRBD1; CDR3: CASSPSGTGGYEQYF; DNA: TGTGCCAGCAGCCCTTCTGGGACAGGGGGCTACGAGCAGTACTTC
V: TRBV11-3; size: NA; J: TRBJ2-3; D: NA; CDR3: CASSFNTDTQYF; DNA: TGTGCCAGCAGCTTTAACACAGATACGCAGTATTTT
V: TRBV18; size: NA; J: TRBJ1-1; D: NA; CDR3: CASSPYPGAGTEAFF; DNA: TGTGCCAGCTCACCATATCCAGGGGCGGGCACTGAAGCTTTCTTT
V: TRBV5-6; size: NA; J: TRBJ1-1; D: TRBD1; CDR3: CASSLVPGQGTEAFF; DNA: TGTGCCAGCAGCTTGGTTCCGGGACAGGGCACTGAAGCTTTCTTT
V: TRBV30; size: NA; J: TRBJ1-5; D: NA; CDR3: CAWSGGDQPQHF; DNA: TGTGCCTGGAGTGGCGGGGATCAGCCCCAGCATTTT
V: TRBV27; size: NA; J: TRBJ1-2; D: TRBD1; CDR3: CASSFRDRYYGYTF; DNA: TGTGCCAGCAGTTTCCGGGACAGATACTATGGCTACACCTTC
V: TRBV14; size: NA; J: TRBJ2-7; D: NA; CDR3: CASSQSGVGYEQYF; DNA: TGTGCCAGCAGCCAATCAGGGGTTGGGTACGAGCAGTACTTC
V: TRBV7-9; size: NA; J: TRBJ2-7; D: NA; CDR3: CASSLLQGWEQYF; DNA: TGTGCCAGCAGCTTATTACAGGGATGGGAGCAGTACTTC
V: TRBV2; size: NA; J: TRBJ2-4; D: TRBD1; CDR3: CASRPGQGENIQYF; DNA: TGTGCCAGCAGGCCCGGACAGGGGGAAAACATTCAGTACTTC
V: TRBV30; size: NA; J: TRBJ2-3; D: NA; CDR3: CAWERFRGSNAFRSRWVDTQYF; DNA: TGTGCCTGGGAGAGGTTTAGGGGGTCCAACGCATTTAGGTCTCGGTGGGTGGATACGCAGTATTTT
V: TRBV9; size: NA; J: TRBJ1-4; D: TRBD1; CDR3: CASSESPSGGDEKLFF; DNA: TGTGCCAGCAGCGAGTCCCCTTCAGGGGGTGACGAAAAACTGTTTTTT
V: TRBV5-4; size: NA; J: TRBJ2-1; D: TRBD1; CDR3: CASSQGQGYNEQFF; DNA: TGTGCCAGCAGCCAAGGACAGGGGTACAATGAGCAGTTCTTC
V: TRBV10-3; size: NA; J: TRBJ1-1; D: TRBD1; CDR3: CAIREDRLGAEAFF; DNA: TGTGCCATCAGGGAGGACAGGTTGGGGGCTGAAGCTTTCTTT
V: TRBV29-1; size: NA; J: TRBJ2-7; D: NA; CDR3: CSAGTFNEQYF; DNA: TGCAGCGCCGGGACTTTCAACGAGCAGTACTTC
V: TRBV3-1/TRBV3-2; size: once; J: TRBJ2-5; D: NA; CDR3: CASSQDGTRGETQYF; DNA: TGTGCCAGCAGCCAAGATGGGACCCGGGGGGAGACCCAGTACTTC
V: TRBV9; size: NA; J: TRBJ1-2; D: NA; CDR3: CASSPVRGYEGYTF; DNA: TGTGCCAGCAGCCCCGTACGAGGGTATGAAGGCTACACCTTC
V: TRBV15; size: NA; J: TRBJ1-6; D: NA; CDR3: CATSRVRNSPLHF; DNA: TGTGCCACCAGCAGAGTCAGGAATTCACCCCTCCACTTT
V: TRBV5-1; size: NA; J: TRBJ2-1; D: NA; CDR3: CASSHERGSYNEQFF; DNA: TGCGCCAGCAGCCATGAAAGGGGCTCCTACAATGAGCAGTTCTTC
V: TRBV5-1; size: once; J: TRBJ1-1; D: TRBD1; CDR3: CASSPNRGRNTEAFF; DNA: TGCGCCAGCAGCCCGAACAGGGGGCGGAACACTGAAGCTTTCTTT
V: TRBV6-5; size: NA; J: TRBJ1-1; D: NA; CDR3: CASARMAEAFF; DNA: TGTGCCAGCGCGAGGATGGCGGAGGCTTTCTTT
V: TRBV29-1; size: once; J: TRBJ2-3; D: NA; CDR3: CSGLAGGTDTQYF; DNA: TGCAGCGGATTAGCCGGCGGGACAGATACGCAGTATTTT
V: TRBV3-1/TRBV3-2; size: few; J: TRBJ1-6; D: NA; CDR3: CASSQAENNSPLHF; DNA: TGTGCCAGCAGCCAGGCGGAAAATAATTCACCCCTCCACTTT
V: TRBV27; size: once; J: TRBJ1-4; D: TRBD1; CDR3: CASSLSQGGATNEKLFF; DNA: TGTGCCAGCAGTTTATCCCAGGGGGGCGCAACTAATGAAAAACTGTTTTTT
V: TRBV19; size: NA; J: TRBJ1-1; D: NA; CDR3: CASIQLASPTEAFF; DNA: TGTGCCAGTATTCAACTCGCTTCCCCCACTGAAGCTTTCTTT
V: TRBV25-1; size: NA; J: TRBJ1-6; D: NA; CDR3: CASSDPKGGVLDSPLHF; DNA: TGTGCCAGCAGCGATCCCAAGGGGGGGGTTTTGGATTCACCCCTCCACTTT
V: TRBV6-1; size: NA; J: TRBJ2-7; D: NA; CDR3: CASSGQAAVNRYYEQYF; DNA: TGTGCCAGCAGTGGACAGGCTGCCGTAAACAGATACTACGAGCAGTACTTC
V: TRBV5-8; size: once; J: TRBJ1-5; D: NA; CDR3: CASSLDRNQPQHF; DNA: TGTGCCAGCAGCTTAGACAGAAATCAGCCCCAGCATTTT
V: TRBV18; size: NA; J: TRBJ1-3; D: NA; CDR3: CASWDTHSGNTIYF; DNA: TGTGCCAGCTGGGACACTCACTCTGGAAACACCATATATTTT
V: TRBV2; size: NA; J: TRBJ2-1; D: TRBD2; CDR3: CAGSVGGVAYNEQFF; DNA: TGTGCCGGATCAGTGGGGGGGGTTGCCTACAATGAGCAGTTCTTC